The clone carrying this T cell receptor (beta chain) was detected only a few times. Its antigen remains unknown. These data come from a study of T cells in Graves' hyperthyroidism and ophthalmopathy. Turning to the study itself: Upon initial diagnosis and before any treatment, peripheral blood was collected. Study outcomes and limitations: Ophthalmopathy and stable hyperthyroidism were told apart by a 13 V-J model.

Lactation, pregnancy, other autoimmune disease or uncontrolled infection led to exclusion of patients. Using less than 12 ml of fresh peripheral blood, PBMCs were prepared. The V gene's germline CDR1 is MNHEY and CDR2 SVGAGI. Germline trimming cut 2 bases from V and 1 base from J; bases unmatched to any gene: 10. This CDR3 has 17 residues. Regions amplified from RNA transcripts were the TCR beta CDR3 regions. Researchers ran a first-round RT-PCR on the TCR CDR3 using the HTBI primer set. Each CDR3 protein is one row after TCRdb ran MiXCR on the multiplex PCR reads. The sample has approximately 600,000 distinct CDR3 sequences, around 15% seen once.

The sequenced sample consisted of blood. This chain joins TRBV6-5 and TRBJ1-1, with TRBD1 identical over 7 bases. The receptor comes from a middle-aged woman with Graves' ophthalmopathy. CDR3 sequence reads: CASSYGTVYAENTEAFF. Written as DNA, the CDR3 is TGTGCCAGCAGTTACGGGACAGTATACGCCGAGAACACTGAAGCTTTCTTT.